These T cell receptor beta chains were read from a single sample in a study of blood T cell repertoires in COVID-19. Only in-frame clones appear in the TCRdb table, and some are missing; sequencing was by immunoSEQ multiplex PCR. The top ten clones hold around 6.8% of a sample with fewer than 250,000 clones, around four fifths of them seen once. The sequenced material came from peripheral blood. These receptors originate from a woman aged 55-70 years with active or convalescent COVID-19. The CDR3 runs from the conserved cysteine through the conserved F or W. The D gene is left open where the match is weak. Clone size, where shown, is once, few, many, or a class for clones that have expanded.

CDR3aa	CDR3nt	v_gene	j_gene	d_gene	abundance
CAISVISSGIAEAFF	TGTGCCATCAGTGTTATTAGTTCAGGGATAGCTGAAGCTTTCTTT	TRBV10-3	TRBJ1-1	-	-
CASIDGQGYGNGYTF	TGTGCCAGCATAGACGGACAGGGGTACGGGAATGGCTACACCTTC	TRBV6-5	TRBJ1-2	TRBD1	few
CASSWNQQGAQHF	TGTGCCAGCAGCTGGAACCAACAGGGAGCCCAGCATTTT	TRBV6-5	TRBJ1-5	-	-
CASSKVVGWGNQPQHF	-	TRBV21-1	TRBJ1-5	-	few
CASSPVGGRELFF	TGTGCCAGCAGTCCCGTCGGCGGGCGGGAGCTGTTTTTT	TRBV12-3/TRBV12-4	TRBJ2-2	-	-
CASMREPYEQYF	TGTGCCAGCATGCGGGAGCCTTACGAGCAGTACTTC	TRBV6-5	TRBJ2-7	TRBD2	-
CASSQGRGGQPQHF	TGTGCCAGCAGCCAAGGGAGAGGGGGTCAGCCCCAGCATTTT	TRBV3-1/TRBV3-2	TRBJ1-5	-	few
CSVDTQGHRAFF	TGCAGCGTTGATACACAGGGCCACAGGGCTTTCTTT	TRBV29-1	TRBJ1-1	-	-
CASSFNMNTEAFF	TGTGCCAGCAGCTTTAACATGAACACTGAAGCTTTCTTT	TRBV7-9	TRBJ1-1	-	few
CSVDRGRKETQYF	TGCAGCGTTGACAGGGGGCGAAAAGAGACCCAGTACTTC	TRBV29-1	TRBJ2-5	TRBD1	-
CASSPGTDTQYF	TGTGCCAGCAGCCCCGGCACAGATACGCAGTATTTT	TRBV9	TRBJ2-3	-	once
CASSSTGGNTEAFF	TGTGCCAGCAGCTCGACAGGGGGGAACACTGAAGCTTTCTTT	TRBV6-1	TRBJ1-1	TRBD1	-
CAPPGQGPFANTGELFF	TGTGCCCCCCCGGGACAGGGACCTTTCGCGAACACCGGGGAGCTGTTTTTT	TRBV10-3	TRBJ2-2	TRBD1	-
CASSLSEGANYGYTF	TGTGCCAGCAGCTTATCCGAGGGGGCAAACTATGGCTACACCTTC	TRBV7-9	TRBJ1-2	TRBD1	-
CASSPRGAQETQYF	TGTGCCAGCAGTCCCAGGGGGGCCCAAGAGACCCAGTACTTC	TRBV6-5	TRBJ2-5	-	-
CASSFGTGEENEQFF	TGCGCCAGCAGCTTCGGGACAGGGGAAGAGAATGAGCAGTTCTTC	TRBV5-1	TRBJ2-1	TRBD1	few
CASSEAQGITGELFF	TGTGCCAGCAGTGAAGCCCAGGGTATCACCGGGGAGCTGTTTTTT	TRBV6-1	TRBJ2-2	-	-
CATSREIRAGLGNSPLHF	TGTGCCACCAGCAGAGAGATTAGGGCAGGGCTTGGGAATTCACCCCTCCACTTT	TRBV15	TRBJ1-6	-	-
CASSLRNSGYTF	TGTGCCAGCAGCTTAAGAAACTCAGGCTACACCTTC	TRBV11-2	TRBJ1-2	-	-
CASSRPRKGATYNEQFF	TGCGCCAGCAGTCGACCGCGGAAAGGGGCCACCTACAATGAGCAGTTCTTC	TRBV23-1	TRBJ2-1	-	-
CASSQANNEQFF	TGTGCCAGCAGCCAGGCCAACAATGAGCAGTTCTTC	TRBV3-1/TRBV3-2	TRBJ2-1	-	once
CATSRDPGEWETQYF	TGTGCCACCAGCAGAGATCCGGGGGAATGGGAGACCCAGTACTTC	TRBV15	TRBJ2-5	-	-
CAWSDWRGTNEKLFF	TGTGCCTGGAGCGATTGGCGAGGAACTAATGAAAAACTGTTTTTT	TRBV30	TRBJ1-4	-	-
CASSDPTETNYGYTF	TGTGCCAGCAGTGACCCGACGGAGACTAACTATGGCTACACCTTC	TRBV2	TRBJ1-2	-	once
CASSPPVSYEQYF	TGTGCCAGCAGCCCCCCCGTCTCCTACGAGCAGTACTTC	TRBV9	TRBJ2-7	-	-
CASSQDTSYGYTF	TGTGCCAGCAGCCAGGACACCTCCTATGGCTACACCTTC	TRBV14	TRBJ1-2	-	-
CASSLAPHNYEQYF	TGTGCCAGCAGCTTAGCTCCCCACAACTACGAGCAGTACTTC	TRBV7-9	TRBJ2-7	-	-
CASSPVAGVRNTQYF	TGTGCCAGCTCACCAGTGGCGGGAGTTAGGAATACGCAGTATTTT	TRBV18	TRBJ2-3	TRBD2	-
CASSLQGIAGELFF	TGTGCCAGCAGTTTACAGGGGATAGCCGGGGAGCTGTTTTTT	TRBV27	TRBJ2-2	-	-
CASSFGMGQINEKLFF	TGTGCCAGCAGTTTCGGGATGGGACAGATAAATGAAAAACTGTTTTTT	TRBV6-5	TRBJ1-4	TRBD1	-
CASSIETSGGAEEQFF	TGTGCCAGTAGTATAGAAACTAGCGGGGGGGCTGAGGAGCAGTTCTTC	TRBV19	TRBJ2-1	TRBD2	-
CASSQESRRVGTEAFF	TGTGCCAGCAGCCAAGAGTCACGGAGGGTCGGCACTGAAGCTTTCTTT	TRBV4-2	TRBJ1-1	-	few
CASSSRDRGPHTEAFF	TGTGCCAGCAGCTCCCGGGACAGGGGACCCCACACTGAAGCTTTCTTT	TRBV7-9	TRBJ1-1	TRBD1	-
CASSPNRFQNTEAFF	TGTGCCAGCAGCCCGAACAGGTTTCAAAACACTGAAGCTTTCTTT	TRBV7-9	TRBJ1-1	-	-
CASSSGGSDTEAFF	TGTGCCAGCAGTTCAGGGGGGTCGGACACTGAAGCTTTCTTT	TRBV6-6	TRBJ1-1	TRBD1	-
CASSSSPAAELTDTQYF	TGTGCCAGCAGCTCCTCACCGGCAGCCGAACTAACAGATACGCAGTATTTT	TRBV5-6	TRBJ2-3	-	-
CASSAGQGYEQYF	TGTGCCAGCAGTGCGGGACAGGGCTACGAGCAGTACTTC	TRBV27	TRBJ2-7	TRBD1	-
CASSWTGEDQPQHF	TGTGCCAGCAGCTGGACAGGGGAGGATCAGCCCCAGCATTTT	TRBV6-6	TRBJ1-5	TRBD1	few
CSVGRTVQETQYF	TGCAGCGTTGGGCGGACAGTCCAAGAGACCCAGTACTTC	TRBV29-1	TRBJ2-5	-	-
CAWRRSANEKLFF	TGTGCCTGGAGGCGTAGTGCTAATGAAAAACTGTTTTTT	TRBV30	TRBJ1-4	-	-
CASSPGGNPYGYTF	TGTGCCAGCAGCCCGGGCGGGAATCCGTATGGCTACACCTTC	TRBV7-2	TRBJ1-2	-	-
CASSQGPITEAFF	TGTGCCAGCAGCCAGGGGCCGATCACTGAAGCTTTCTTT	TRBV4-2	TRBJ1-1	-	few
CASSYLASGRDEQYF	TGTGCCAGCAGTTACCTTGCTAGCGGGAGGGACGAGCAGTACTTC	TRBV7-9	TRBJ2-7	TRBD2	many
CASSIGQGARNSPLHF	TGTGCCAGCAGCATAGGACAGGGGGCGCGGAATTCACCCCTCCACTTT	TRBV5-5	TRBJ1-6	TRBD1	once
CASSPEIAGTGVSPLHF	TGTGCCAGCAGCCCCGAAATTGCCGGGACAGGGGTTTCACCCCTCCACTTT	TRBV7-6	TRBJ1-6	TRBD1	once
CASSRRRPQDYGYTF	TGTGCCAGCAGCCGCCGCCGACCCCAGGACTATGGCTACACCTTC	TRBV6-5	TRBJ1-2	-	many
CASSKDRLRGNTEAFF	TGTGCCAGCAGTAAGGACAGACTCCGCGGGAACACTGAAGCTTTCTTT	TRBV5-8	TRBJ1-1	-	-
CASRRGLTYNEQFF	TGCGCCAGCAGAAGGGGGCTCACCTACAATGAGCAGTTCTTC	TRBV5-1	TRBJ2-1	TRBD1	-
CASSDEGTGVHEQYF	TGTGCCAGCAGCGACGAGGGGACAGGGGTACACGAGCAGTACTTC	TRBV9	TRBJ2-7	TRBD1	-
CASSLYFGTPLHF	TGTGCCAGCAGTTTATACTTCGGGACACCCCTCCACTTT	TRBV28	TRBJ1-6	-	-
CASAAGQETQYF	TGTGCTAGTGCCGCCGGCCAAGAGACCCAGTACTTC	TRBV12-5	TRBJ2-5	-	-
CASSQDRLAGQETQYF	TGCGCCAGCAGCCAAGATAGGCTAGCGGGGCAAGAGACCCAGTACTTC	TRBV4-1	TRBJ2-5	TRBD2	-
CASSQDWLEGNTEAFF	TGCGCCAGCAGCCAAGATTGGCTGGAGGGGAACACTGAAGCTTTCTTT	TRBV4-1	TRBJ1-1	-	-